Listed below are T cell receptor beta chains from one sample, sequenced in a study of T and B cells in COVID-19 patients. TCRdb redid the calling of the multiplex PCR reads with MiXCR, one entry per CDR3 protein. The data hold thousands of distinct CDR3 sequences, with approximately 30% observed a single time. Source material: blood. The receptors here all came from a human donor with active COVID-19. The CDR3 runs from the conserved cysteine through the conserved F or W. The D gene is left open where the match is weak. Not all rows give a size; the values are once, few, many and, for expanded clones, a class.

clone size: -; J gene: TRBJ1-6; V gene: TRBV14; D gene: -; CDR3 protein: CASSQDVGAVGLPTLHF; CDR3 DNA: TGTGCCAGCAGCCAAGATGTGGGGGCGGTAGGGCTTCCCACCCTCCACTTT
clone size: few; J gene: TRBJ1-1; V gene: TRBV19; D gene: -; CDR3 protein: CASSIDPPSLSGHGMNTEAFF; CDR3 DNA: TGTGCCAGTAGTATAGATCCCCCTAGCTTATCAGGGCACGGGATGAACACTGAAGCTTTCTTT
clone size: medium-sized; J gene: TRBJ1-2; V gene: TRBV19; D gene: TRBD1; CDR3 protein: CASSMWDRGPSYGYTF; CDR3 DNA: TGTGCCAGTAGTATGTGGGACAGGGGGCCCTCGTATGGCTACACCTTC
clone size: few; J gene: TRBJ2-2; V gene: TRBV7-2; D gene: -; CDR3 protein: CASSGENTGELFF; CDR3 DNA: TGTGCCAGCTCGGGAGAGAACACCGGGGAGCTGTTTTTT
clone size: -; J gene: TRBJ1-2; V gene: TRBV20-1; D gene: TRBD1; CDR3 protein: CSASVGQINYGYTF; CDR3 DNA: TGCAGTGCTAGTGTGGGACAGATTAACTATGGCTACACCTTC
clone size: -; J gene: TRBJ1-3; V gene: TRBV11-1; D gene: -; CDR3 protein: CASSLFFEVSGNTIYF; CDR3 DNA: TGTGCCAGCAGCTTATTTTTTGAGGTATCTGGAAACACCATATATTTT
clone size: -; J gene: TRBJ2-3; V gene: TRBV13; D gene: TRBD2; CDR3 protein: CASSSWELSGGNTDTQYF; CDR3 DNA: TGTGCCAGCAGCTCCTGGGAGCTGAGCGGGGGGAACACAGATACGCAGTATTTT
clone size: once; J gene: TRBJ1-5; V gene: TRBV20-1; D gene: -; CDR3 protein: CSAGGLSAQPQHF; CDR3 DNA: TGCAGTGCAGGTGGGTTGTCCGCACAGCCCCAGCATTTT
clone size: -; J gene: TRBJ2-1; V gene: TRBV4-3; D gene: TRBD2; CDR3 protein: CASSQDWSGLAGYTYNEQFF; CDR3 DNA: TGCGCCAGCAGCCAAGATTGGTCGGGACTAGCGGGGTATACCTACAATGAGCAGTTCTTC
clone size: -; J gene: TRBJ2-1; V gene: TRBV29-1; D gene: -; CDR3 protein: CSVGSGAGETDNEQFF; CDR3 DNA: TGCAGCGTCGGAAGCGGGGCAGGGGAGACGGACAATGAGCAGTTCTTC
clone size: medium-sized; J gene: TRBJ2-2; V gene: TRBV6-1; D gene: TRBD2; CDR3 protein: CASSDQAGVTNTGELFF; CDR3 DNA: TGTGCCAGCAGTGATCAAGCGGGGGTTACAAACACCGGGGAGCTGTTTTTT
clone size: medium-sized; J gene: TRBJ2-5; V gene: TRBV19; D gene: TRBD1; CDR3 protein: CASSMGQGRGMETQYF; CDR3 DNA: TGTGCCAGTAGTATGGGACAGGGGCGAGGGATGGAGACCCAGTACTTC
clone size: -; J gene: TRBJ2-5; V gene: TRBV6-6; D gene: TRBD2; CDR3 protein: CASSYRGGETQYF; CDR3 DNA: TGTGCCAGCAGTTACCGGGGGGGGGAGACCCAGTACTTC
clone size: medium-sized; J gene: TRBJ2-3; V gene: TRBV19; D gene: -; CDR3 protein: CASSPWDSHTDTQYF; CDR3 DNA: TGTGCCAGTAGTCCGTGGGACTCCCACACAGATACGCAGTATTTT
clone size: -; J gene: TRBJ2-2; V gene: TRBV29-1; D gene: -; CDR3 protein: CSVGSGAGGGTGELFF; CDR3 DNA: TGCAGCGTCGGAAGCGGGGCAGGGGGCGGCACCGGGGAGCTGTTTTTT
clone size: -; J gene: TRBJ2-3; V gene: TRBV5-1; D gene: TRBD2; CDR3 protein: CASRAGGLTDTQYF; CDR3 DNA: TGCGCCAGCAGAGCGGGGGGGCTCACAGATACGCAGTATTTT
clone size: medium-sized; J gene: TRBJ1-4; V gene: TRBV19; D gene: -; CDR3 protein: CASSILGGSREKLFF; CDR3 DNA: TGTGCCAGTAGTATTCTGGGGGGTTCGCGTGAAAAACTGTTTTTT
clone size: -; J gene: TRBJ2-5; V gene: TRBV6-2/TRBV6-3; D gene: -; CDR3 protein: CASSPGTGNLETQYF; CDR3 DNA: TGTGCCAGCAGCCCCGGTACTGGAAACTTAGAGACCCAGTACTTC
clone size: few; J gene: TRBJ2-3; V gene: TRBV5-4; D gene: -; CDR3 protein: CASSLGGSTDTQYF; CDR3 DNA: TGTGCCAGCAGCTTGGGGGGTAGCACAGATACGCAGTATTTT
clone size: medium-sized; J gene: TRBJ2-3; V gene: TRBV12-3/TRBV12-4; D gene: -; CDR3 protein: CASSSSGEDTQYF; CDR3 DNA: TGTGCCAGCAGTTCCAGCGGTGAAGATACGCAGTATTTT
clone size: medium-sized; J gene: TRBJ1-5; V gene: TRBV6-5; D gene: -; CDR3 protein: CASSYFRDDQPQHF; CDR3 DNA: TGTGCCAGCAGTTACTTCAGGGACGATCAGCCCCAGCATTTT
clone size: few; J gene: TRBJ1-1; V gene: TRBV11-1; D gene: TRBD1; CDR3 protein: CASSHPGTGGALNTEAFF; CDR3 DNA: TGTGCCAGCAGCCATCCCGGGACAGGGGGCGCTTTGAACACTGAAGCTTTCTTT
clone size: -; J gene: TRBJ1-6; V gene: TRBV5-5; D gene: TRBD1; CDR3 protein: CASRPGQGVIRSYNSPLHF; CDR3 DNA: TGTGCCAGCAGACCGGGACAGGGGGTCATCCGCTCCTATAATTCACCCCTCCACTTT
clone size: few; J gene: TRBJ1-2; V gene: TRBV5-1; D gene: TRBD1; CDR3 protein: CASSSFGQGGNGYTF; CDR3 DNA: TGCGCCAGCAGCTCGTTTGGACAGGGGGGTAACGGCTACACCTTC
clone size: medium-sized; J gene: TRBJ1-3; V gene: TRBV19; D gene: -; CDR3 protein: CASRRQSFSGNTIYF; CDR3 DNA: TGTGCCAGTAGGAGACAGAGTTTCTCTGGAAACACCATATATTTT
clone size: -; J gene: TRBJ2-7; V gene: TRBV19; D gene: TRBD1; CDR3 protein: CASSDPGQGTSYEQYF; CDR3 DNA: TGTGCCAGTAGCGATCCGGGACAGGGGACTAGCTACGAGCAGTACTTC
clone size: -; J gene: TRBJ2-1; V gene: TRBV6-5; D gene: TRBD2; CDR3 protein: CASSSPYGGRGGPGRYNEQFF; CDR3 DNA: TGTGCCAGCAGTTCACCTTACGGGGGGCGGGGGGGCCCTGGGCGGTACAATGAGCAGTTCTTC
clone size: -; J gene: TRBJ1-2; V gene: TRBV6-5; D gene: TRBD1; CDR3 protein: CADRDRHGYTF; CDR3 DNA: TGTGCCGACCGGGACAGGCATGGCTACACCTTC